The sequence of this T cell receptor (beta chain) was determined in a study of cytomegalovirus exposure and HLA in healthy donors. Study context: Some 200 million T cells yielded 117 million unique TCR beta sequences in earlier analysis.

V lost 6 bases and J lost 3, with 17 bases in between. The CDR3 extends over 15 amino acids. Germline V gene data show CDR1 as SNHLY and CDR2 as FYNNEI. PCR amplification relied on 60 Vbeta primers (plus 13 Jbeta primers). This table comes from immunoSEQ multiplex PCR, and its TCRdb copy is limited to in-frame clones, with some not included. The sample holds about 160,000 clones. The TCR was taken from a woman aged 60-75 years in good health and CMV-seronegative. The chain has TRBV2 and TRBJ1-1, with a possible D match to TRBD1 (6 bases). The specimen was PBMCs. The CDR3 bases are TGTGCCAGCAGGGATTCGGGACACACGCACACTGAAGCTTTCTTT. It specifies CASRDSGHTHTEAFF.